What follows describes a single T cell receptor beta chain. These data are taken from a study of blood T cell repertoires in COVID-19. Study information: Acute and convalescent COVID-19 samples came from the United States, Italy and Spain.

The CDR3 sequence is 13 residues long. The V gene lost 6 bases and the J gene lost 1 base, with 7 bases spanning the gap. In the original processing: Amplified reference gene primers provided the basis for estimating nucleated cell counts. Data came from immunoSEQ multiplex PCR; TCRdb stores just in-frame clones and leaves some out. V, J and clone size were drawn from that table, and D and trimming were deduced from the DNA. The sample holds a few hundred thousand clones, around 90% seen once. This TCR came from a person between 18 and 30 years old with COVID-19, enrolled during active disease. The chain couples TRBV12-3 or TRBV12-4 to TRBJ1-5; D gene unclear. What was sequenced was peripheral blood. CDR3 in DNA: TGTGCCAGCAGGTTTGAGAGCAATCAGCCCCAGCATTTT. Amino acid sequence: CASRFESNQPQHF.